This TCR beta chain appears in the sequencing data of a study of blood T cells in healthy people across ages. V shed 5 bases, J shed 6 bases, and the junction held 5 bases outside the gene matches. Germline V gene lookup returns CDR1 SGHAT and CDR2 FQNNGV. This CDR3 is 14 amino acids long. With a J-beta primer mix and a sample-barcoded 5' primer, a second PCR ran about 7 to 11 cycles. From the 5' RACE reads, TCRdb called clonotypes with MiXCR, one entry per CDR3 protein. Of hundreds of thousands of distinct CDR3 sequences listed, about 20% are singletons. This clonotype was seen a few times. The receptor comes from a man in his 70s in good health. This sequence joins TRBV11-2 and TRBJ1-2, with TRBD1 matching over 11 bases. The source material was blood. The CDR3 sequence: CASSTRTGGDGYTF. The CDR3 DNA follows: TGTGCCAGCAGCACCCGGACAGGGGGCGATGGCTACACCTTC.